This TCR beta chain is from a study of patients and donors after allogeneic stem cell transplantation. Trimming pared 6 bases from V and 2 bases from J, leaving 13 bases between. This CDR3 contains 14 residues. CDR1 is MNHNS, CDR2 SASEGT, per germline. TCRdb redid the calling of the RT-PCR reads with MiXCR, one entry per CDR3 protein. Among some 1,800 distinct CDR3 sequences listed, around a fifth were seen once. The source material was blood, either unsorted or a sorted T cell fraction (not recorded which). The genes are TRBV6-1 and TRBJ1-1; no clear D. The clonotype originates from a human donor who was either an allogeneic HSCT recipient or a stem cell or donor lymphocyte infusion donor (not recorded which). It is not recorded whose cells these are; they may come from a transplant donor. The CDR3 loop reads CASSQVAANTEAFF. For the CDR3, the DNA is TGTGCCAGCAGCCAAGTCGCCGCAAACACTGAAGCTTTCTTT.